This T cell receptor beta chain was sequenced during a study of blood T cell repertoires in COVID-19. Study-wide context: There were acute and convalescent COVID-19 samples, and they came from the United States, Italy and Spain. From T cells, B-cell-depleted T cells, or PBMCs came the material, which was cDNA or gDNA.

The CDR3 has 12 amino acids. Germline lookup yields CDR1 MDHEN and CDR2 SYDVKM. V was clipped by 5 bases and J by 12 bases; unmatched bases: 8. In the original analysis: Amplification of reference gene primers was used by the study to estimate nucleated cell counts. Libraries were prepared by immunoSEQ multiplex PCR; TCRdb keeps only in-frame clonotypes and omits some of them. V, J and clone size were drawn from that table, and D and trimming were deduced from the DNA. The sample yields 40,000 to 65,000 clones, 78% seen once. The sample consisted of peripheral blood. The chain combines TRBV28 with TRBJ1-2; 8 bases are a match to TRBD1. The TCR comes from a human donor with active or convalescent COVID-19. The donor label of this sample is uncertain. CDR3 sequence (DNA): TGTGCCAGCAGTCGACAGGGGCTGATGGACACCTTC. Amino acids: CASSRQGLMDTF.